The 27 T cell receptor beta chains presented below share a single source sample, sequenced in a study of OX40 agonist ivuxolimab in advanced cancers. Produced via immunoSEQ multiplex PCR; TCRdb's table is partial and in-frame only. Seen here are some 35,000 clones, 60% to 85% observed once, and the top ten hold 9.5% to 15%. The source material was CD4+ or CD8+ T cells sorted from blood, sampled in a trial of the OX40 agonist ivuxolimab. Receptor source: an adult with an advanced solid tumor such as melanoma, head and neck, liver or kidney cancer.

The rearrangement links TRBV27 to TRBJ1-4, with 10 positions matching TRBD1. Germline values: CDR1 MNHEY, CDR2 SMNVEV (reference sequence). V lost 10 bases to trimming and J lost 2 bases; unmatched junction nucleotides: 10. CDR3 size: 16 residues. The CDR3 protein is CATKRTGGMTNEKLFF. The CDR3 DNA reads as TGTGCCACTAAGAGGACAGGGGGGATGACTAATGAAAAACTGTTTTTT.

J is TRBJ1-1 and V is TRBV5-1; 7 bases are shared with TRBD1. V was clipped by 4 bases and J by 0 bases; unmatched bases: 6. Germline assignment: CDR1 SGHRS and CDR2 YFSETQ. The CDR3 is 15 residues long. The CDR3 sequence is CASSLGGGMNTEAFF. As DNA, the CDR3 is TGCGCCAGCAGCCTTGGAGGGGGCATGAACACTGAAGCTTTCTTT.

The rearrangement joins TRBV10-3 to TRBJ2-2, with 11 bases that match TRBD2. V shed 5 bases, J shed 6 bases, and the junction held 2 bases outside the gene matches. CDR1 is ENHRY, CDR2 SYGVKD, per germline. The CDR3 covers 14 residues. This CDR3 reads CAISPGLAAGELFF. CDR3 sequence (DNA): TGTGCCATCAGTCCGGGACTAGCGGCCGGGGAGCTGTTTTTT.

The chain is built from TRBV5-6 and TRBJ2-3; D gene unclear. The CDR3 spans 13 residues. Germline V gene lookup returns CDR1 SGHDT and CDR2 YYEEEE. Trimming shortened V by 6 bases and J by 4 bases, and 12 bases separated the two germline ends. The CDR3 region has the DNA TGTGCCAGCACCCTGACTGGATCAGATACGCAGTATTTT. Amino acid sequence: CASTLTGSDTQYF.

The V gene is TRBV11-3, the J gene TRBJ2-5, with D unclear. Trimming cost V 1 base and J 4 bases, with 10 bases left between them. CDR1 is SGHNT, CDR2 YENEEA, per germline. The CDR3 is 14 amino acids. This CDR3 is CASSLGVSGETQYF. DNA for the CDR3: TGTGCCAGCAGCTTAGGAGTTTCCGGAGAGACCCAGTACTTC. Complete variable domain (other parts from reference TRBV11-3 and TRBJ2-5): EAGVVQSPRYKIIEKKQPVAFWCNPISGHNTLYWYLQNLGQGPELLIRYENEEAVDDSQLPKDRFSAERLKGVDSTLKIQPAELGDSAVYLCASSLGVSGETQYFGPGTRLLVL.

The V and J genes are TRBV9 and TRBJ2-2; D call uncertain. This CDR3 comprises 14 residues. Trimming took 2 bases from V and 3 from J, leaving 8 bases between them. Germline V gene data show CDR1 as SGDLS and CDR2 as YYNGEE. The CDR3 is CASSVLEYTGELFF. The CDR3 region has the DNA TGTGCCAGCAGCGTCTTAGAATACACCGGGGAGCTGTTTTTT.

This chain connects TRBV5-5 to TRBJ2-1; 7 bases map to TRBD1. Looked up from germline, CDR1 is SGHKS and CDR2 is YYEKEE (reference sequence). This CDR3 spans 13 amino acids. J was trimmed by 5 bases and V by 4 bases; bases with no gene match: 3. CDR3 DNA sequence: TGTGCCAGCAGCCGGGGACAGAACAATGAGCAGTTCTTC. Translation: CASSRGQNNEQFF. Full variable domain (missing parts from reference TRBV5-5 and TRBJ2-1): DAGVTQSPTHLIKTRGQQVTLRCSPISGHKSVSWYQQVLGQGPQFIFQYYEKEERGRGNFPDRFSARQFPNYSSELNVNALLLGDSALYLCASSRGQNNEQFFGPGTRLTVL.

The DNA for the CDR3 is TGTGCCAGTCGACAGGGAACGAACACCGGGGAGCTGTTTTTT. This encodes CASRQGTNTGELFF. This chain links TRBV6-5 with TRBJ2-2; TRBD1 matches 7 bases. Germline V gene sequence: CDR1 MNHEY, CDR2 SVGAGI. V trimming: 9 bases; J trimming: 0 bases; junction bases outside the gene matches: 4. This CDR3 has 14 amino acids.

This chain uses TRBV18 with TRBJ2-7, with D perhaps being TRBD1 or TRBD2 (5 bases each). The CDR3 spans 14 residues. Germline V lookup: CDR1 KGHSH, CDR2 LQKENI. V lost 2 bases and J 2 bases, leaving 10 bases between the germline ends. CDR3 region: CASSPGDGPYEQYF. For the CDR3, the DNA is TGTGCCAGCTCACCAGGGGACGGGCCCTACGAGCAGTACTTC. The whole variable domain, filled in from reference TRBV18 and TRBJ2-7, reads NAGVMQNPRHLVRRRGQEARLRCSPMKGHSHVYWYRQLPEEGLKFMVYLQKENIIDESGMPKERFSAEFPKEGPSILRIQQVVRGDSAAYFCASSPGDGPYEQYFGPGTRLTVT.

This rearrangement joins TRBV4-1 to TRBJ2-2; 7 nucleotides agree with TRBD1. Germline values: CDR1 MGHRA, CDR2 YSYEKL. Trimming took 1 base from V and 5 from J; bases not matched to a gene: 4. The CDR3 extends over 15 amino acids. CDR3 protein: CASSQGQGSTGELFF. Here the CDR3 DNA reads TGCGCCAGCAGCCAAGGACAGGGAAGTACCGGGGAGCTGTTTTTT.

The chain links TRBV7-2 to TRBJ1-5; D gene unclear. The CDR3 runs 13 residues. Germline values: CDR1 SGHTA, CDR2 FQGNSA. Between the trimmed V and J ends, which lost 1 base and 3 bases, there was a span of 4 bases. The CDR3 region has the DNA TGTGCCAGCAGCTTAGACCACAATCAGCCCCAGCATTTT. The encoded protein is CASSLDHNQPQHF.

The rearrangement links TRBV21-1 to TRBJ2-5; the tabulated D call, TRBD2, remains unverified against the DNA. TRBV21-1 is shown as a pseudogene. The CDR3 consists of 21 residues. The DNA for the CDR3 is TGTGCCAGCAGCAAGAGTGGGGGCGCGGGGTGGCGGGAGTGTAGCCAAGAGACCCAGTACTTC. Protein product: CASSKSGGAGWRECSQETQYF.

The chain's CDR3 is CASRTAGVQTDTQYF. In nucleotides, the CDR3 is TGTGCCAGCAGAACCGCGGGAGTCCAGACAGATACGCAGTATTTT. The chain combines TRBV7-3 with TRBJ2-3; 7 bases are shared with TRBD2. The CDR3 runs to 15 residues. With 6 bases clipped from V and 3 bases from J, the junction kept 9 bases outside the gene matches. Germline CDR1 reads SGHTA; CDR2 reads FQGTGA.

The chain carries TRBV4-3 and TRBJ2-6; 8 bases agree with TRBD2. J lost 8 bases, V lost 0 bases, and 9 bases had no gene match. Germline lookup yields CDR1 LGHNA and CDR2 YSLEER. The CDR3 runs 17 residues. The DNA of the CDR3 is TGCGCCAGCAGCCAAGATGCGAGCGGGAGCGGATCCAACGTCCTGACTTTC. Protein product: CASSQDASGSGSNVLTF.

The chain employs TRBV10-3 and TRBJ1-4, with D uncertain. CDR1 is ENHRY, CDR2 SYGVKD, per germline. CDR3 length: 15 amino acids. Trimming pared 2 bases from V and 8 bases from J, leaving 15 bases between. The CDR3 region has the DNA TGTGCCATCAGTGAGGTCTGGCAGCCTATGGAAAAACTGTTTTTT. It yields the protein CAISEVWQPMEKLFF.

The table lists this clone with a few counts. This chain joins TRBV5-4 and TRBJ1-1, with D perhaps TRBD1 (5 bases). Germline lookup yields CDR1 SGHNT and CDR2 YYREEE (reference sequence). The CDR3 has 12 amino acids. V gave up 5 bases and J gave up 4 bases, with 9 bases separating them. The CDR3 nucleotides read TGTGCCAGCAGTCGGGGCACCACTGAAGCTTTCTTT. Translating gives CASSRGTTEAFF.

The chain carries TRBV6-1 and TRBJ1-4; 11 nucleotides align to TRBD1. The CDR3 loop spans 16 amino acids. Germline V gene data show CDR1 as MNHNS and CDR2 as SASEGT. The junction had 8 bases not matched to a gene; V was cut back by 4 bases and J by 7 bases. The DNA for the CDR3 is TGTGCCAGCAGTGCCCGGACAGGGGGCTCTTTTGAAAAACTGTTTTTT. Its protein product is CASSARTGGSFEKLFF.

The rearrangement uses TRBV5-1 and TRBJ1-2; 8 nucleotides align to TRBD1. Germline-derived CDR1 and CDR2 are SGHRS and YFSETQ. J was trimmed by 3 bases and V by 4 bases; bases with no gene match: 5. The CDR3 length is 14 residues. The CDR3 spells CASSIDRGYYGYTF. Written as DNA, the CDR3 is TGCGCCAGCAGCATCGACAGGGGATACTATGGCTACACCTTC.

The chain is built from TRBV6-5 and TRBJ2-5, with unresolved D. The germline V gene encodes CDR1 MNHEY and CDR2 SVGAGI. The CDR3 length is 11 residues. V was trimmed by 4 bases and J by 7 bases, leaving 7 bases between them. CDR3 loop: CASSSWGTQYF. The CDR3 DNA sequence: TGTGCCAGCAGTTCATGGGGGACCCAGTACTTC.

This clone showed up just a few times. This sequence joins TRBV29-1 and TRBJ2-7; TRBD1 matches 10 bases. V dropped 5 bases and J dropped 6; count of bases not matched to a gene: 1. The CDR3 is 11 residues long. From germline, CDR1 is SQVTM and CDR2 ANQGSEA. CDR3 coding DNA: TGCAGCGTTAGGACAGGGGGCGAGCAGTACTTC. As protein: CSVRTGGEQYF.

The V call is TRBV30, the J call TRBJ2-7; tentatively, D is TRBD1 (5 bases). Trimming pared 1 base from V and 2 bases from J, leaving 6 bases between. Germline CDR1 GTSNPN, CDR2 SVGIG (reference sequence). The CDR3 length is 12 residues. The CDR3 spells CAWSAGPYEQYF. Written as DNA, the CDR3 is TGTGCCTGGAGTGCAGGGCCCTACGAGCAGTACTTC. Supplemented by reference TRBV30 and TRBJ2-7, the full variable domain reads SQTIHQWPATLVQPVGSPLSLECTVEGTSNPNLYWYRQAAGRGLQLLFYSVGIGQISSEVPQNLSASRPQDRQFILSSKKLLLSDSGFYLCAWSAGPYEQYFGPGTRLTVT.

The rearrangement joins TRBV5-1 to TRBJ1-3, with 12 bases lining up with TRBD1. Germline V gene lookup returns CDR1 SGHRS and CDR2 YFSETQ. The CDR3 totals 16 residues. V was pared by 4 bases and J by 2 bases, with 4 bases of the junction left unmatched. For the CDR3, the DNA is TGCGCCAGCAGCCTGGGACAGGGGGCTACTGGAAACACCATATATTTT. This sequence encodes CASSLGQGATGNTIYF.

V usage is TRBV10-3 and J usage is TRBJ2-1; tentatively, D is TRBD2 (6 bases). V was pared by 0 bases and J by 6 bases, with 18 bases between. Germline V gene sequence: CDR1 ENHRY, CDR2 SYGVKD. This CDR3 contains 17 residues. Here the CDR3 reads CAISESEALAGGNEQFF. The CDR3 DNA reads as TGTGCCATCAGTGAGTCCGAGGCACTAGCAGGCGGCAATGAGCAGTTCTTC.

This chain links TRBV2 with TRBJ1-6; 7 bases align to TRBD1. Germline V CDR1 and CDR2: SNHLY, FYNNEI. The CDR3 runs 15 residues. V was clipped by 5 bases and J by 10 bases; unmatched bases: 11. This CDR3 reads CASSRGPLGNSPLHF. CDR3 bases: TGTGCCAGCAGTAGGGGGCCATTGGGGAACTCACCCCTCCACTTT.

The V call is TRBV4-2, the J call TRBJ1-1; TRBD1 is a possible D gene (6 bases). V was shortened by 4 bases and J by 5 bases, with 17 bases between the two germline ends. The CDR3 is 15 amino acids. CDR1 LGHNA and CDR2 YNFKEQ come from the germline V gene. The CDR3 is CASSPWEYQGTEAFF. CDR3 nucleotide sequence: TGTGCCAGCAGCCCGTGGGAGTATCAGGGGACTGAAGCTTTCTTT.

This clone was observed a single time. J is TRBJ2-3 and V is TRBV7-2; 11 nucleotides align to TRBD2. V was clipped by 1 base and J by 2 bases; unmatched bases: 8. Per the germline V gene, CDR1 is SGHTA and CDR2 is FQGNSA. The CDR3 has 18 amino acids. CDR3 bases: TGTGCCAGCAGCTTAGGCACGCCTAGCGGGAGGACCACAGATACGCAGTATTTT. It yields the protein CASSLGTPSGRTTDTQYF. Looking up the rest from reference TRBV7-2 and TRBJ2-3 gives the full variable domain: GAGVSQSPSNKVTEKGKDVELRCDPISGHTALYWYRQSLGQGLEFLIYFQGNSAPDKSGLPSDRFSAERTGGSVSTLTIQRTQQEDSAVYLCASSLGTPSGRTTDTQYFGPGTRLTVL.

The chain uses TRBV28 and TRBJ1-2; 7 nucleotides match TRBD1. With V trimmed by 7 bases and J by 8 bases, 10 bases remained unmatched. Germline values: CDR1 MDHEN, CDR2 SYDVKM. The CDR3 totals 13 residues. The CDR3 protein is CASKLTGSRGYTF. In DNA, the CDR3 is TGTGCCAGCAAATTGACAGGGAGTAGGGGCTACACCTTC.